The rows below give T cell receptor beta chains drawn from one sample of a study of cytomegalovirus exposure and HLA in healthy donors. Assay: immunoSEQ multiplex PCR; the TCRdb copy retains only in-frame clones and omits some. The top ten hold over 8.5% of the sample, which has fewer than 200,000 clones, roughly 82% seen once. Sequencing was done on a sample of PBMCs. The receptors originated from a man aged 50-59 years in good health and CMV-seropositive. Both conserved end residues are part of each CDR3. The order of the fields is V gene, J gene, D gene, clone size, CDR3 DNA, CDR3 protein. D genes are given only for firm matches. Some rows mark clone size as missing; the rest say once, few, many or name a class of expanded clone.

TRBV18	TRBJ1-3	-	once	TGTGCCAGCTCACCTTCCTCAGGAACTGGAAACACCATATATTTT	CASSPSSGTGNTIYF
TRBV28	TRBJ1-1	TRBD1	few	TGTGCCAGCAATTTTATGGGACAGGGGGATAAGAACACTGAAGCTTTCTTT	CASNFMGQGDKNTEAFF
TRBV28	TRBJ2-5	TRBD2	once	TGTGCCAGCAGTGGGGCGGGGGGCCGGCAAGAGACCCAGTACTTC	CASSGAGGRQETQYF
TRBV5-1	TRBJ1-1	-	-	TGCGCCAGCAGCTTGGAAGGGGCGGCCTCCGGCACTGAAGCTTTCTTT	CASSLEGAASGTEAFF
TRBV12-5	TRBJ2-3	TRBD2	-	TGTGCTAGTGGTTTGGGAGCGGGAGGGGCGGATACGCAGTATTTT	CASGLGAGGADTQYF
TRBV19	TRBJ2-2	-	-	TGTGCCAGTAGTCCGCAGAGTGGAGGCACCGGGGAGCTGTTTTTT	CASSPQSGGTGELFF
TRBV30	TRBJ1-2	-	-	TGTGCCTGGAGTGGAGGGCAGGTCTTTGGCTACACCTTC	CAWSGGQVFGYTF
TRBV7-2	TRBJ2-4	TRBD1	few	TGTGCCAGCAGCTTAGGGGCAGGGGGCAGGAACATTCAGTACTTC	CASSLGAGGRNIQYF
TRBV5-1	TRBJ2-7	-	-	TGCGCCAGCAGCCCTCTTTTCAGCGCCTCCTACGAGCAGTACTTC	CASSPLFSASYEQYF
TRBV5-6	TRBJ2-3	TRBD1	-	TGTGCCAGCAGCTTGGAAGGAGACAGGGGGTTGACAGATACGCAGTATTTT	CASSLEGDRGLTDTQYF
TRBV18	TRBJ2-1	-	-	TGTGCCAGCTCACCACCGGGAGATACCGAGCAGTTCTTC	CASSPPGDTEQFF
TRBV29-1	TRBJ1-1	-	once	TGCAGCGCTGGCCGGGGGGGTGAAGCTTTCTTT	CSAGRGGEAFF
TRBV10-3	TRBJ2-5	TRBD2	-	TGTGCCATCAGTGAGGGAGCGGGGGGCCTCCCCGGGGAGACCCAGTACTTC	CAISEGAGGLPGETQYF
TRBV29-1	TRBJ1-1	-	-	TGCAGCGTACTACAGGGTCGGCCTGAAGCTTTCTTT	CSVLQGRPEAFF
TRBV7-2	TRBJ1-1	-	-	TGTGCCAGCAGCTCGACACCGTATGGCACTGAAGCTTTCTTT	CASSSTPYGTEAFF
TRBV12-1	TRBJ2-3	-	few	TGTGCCAGCAGCTTTGTGGGACTGGAAGTGGCAGATACGCAGTATTTT	CASSFVGLEVADTQYF
TRBV18	TRBJ2-7	TRBD1	once	TGTGCCAGCTCACCACGACAGGGGGCGCTTGAGCAGTACTTC	CASSPRQGALEQYF
TRBV9	TRBJ2-2	TRBD2	-	TGTGCCAGCAGCATTGGGACTAGCGGGAACACCGGGGAGCTGTTTTTT	CASSIGTSGNTGELFF
TRBV7-9	TRBJ2-3	TRBD2	-	TGTGCCAGCAGTCCTCCCCACTCAGCGGGAGGAGGCACAGATACGCAGTATTTT	CASSPPHSAGGGTDTQYF
TRBV5-1	TRBJ2-4	TRBD1	once	TGCGCCAGCAGCCAGGGACAGGGGGATTTAGCCAAAAACATTCAGTACTTC	CASSQGQGDLAKNIQYF
TRBV7-2	TRBJ1-1	-	-	TGTGCCAGCAGCCTCAATCGAGGGAACACTGAAGCTTTCTTT	CASSLNRGNTEAFF
TRBV6-5	TRBJ2-7	TRBD1	-	TGTGCCAGCAGCGGGACAGGGAGCGACGAGCAGTACTTC	CASSGTGSDEQYF
TRBV19	TRBJ1-3	-	-	TGTGCCAATCCAGTAGTGAGGGTTGTTTGCCCTGGAAACACCATATATTTT	CANPVVRVVCPGNTIYF
TRBV25-1	TRBJ2-7	-	-	TGTGCCAGCAGTGAATATTCCCACGGGCAGTACTTC	CASSEYSHGQYF
TRBV28	TRBJ2-1	TRBD2	-	TGTGCCAGCAGTTCACATATCAAACTAGCGGGTAGCTCCTACAATGAGCAGTTCTTC	CASSSHIKLAGSSYNEQFF
TRBV10-3	TRBJ1-2	-	-	TGTGCCATCAGTCCACGGACAGAAACCTATGGCTACACCTTC	CAISPRTETYGYTF
TRBV7-2	TRBJ1-5	TRBD1	-	TGTGCCAGCAGCTCCGCCGGGACAGGGGGCAATCAGCCCCAGCATTTT	CASSSAGTGGNQPQHF
TRBV14	TRBJ2-3	-	-	TGTGCCAGCAGCCAAGACATGAGCACAGATACGCAGTATTTT	CASSQDMSTDTQYF
TRBV19	TRBJ2-7	-	-	TGTGCCAGTAAGGGTCAGGGGTCCTACGAGCAGTACTTC	CASKGQGSYEQYF
TRBV7-9	TRBJ2-7	-	many	TGTGCCAGCAGCCACACCGGACTTACGAGCTCCTACGAGCAGTACTTC	CASSHTGLTSSYEQYF
TRBV10-1	TRBJ2-7	TRBD1	-	TGCGCCAGCAGTGAGGGCCGGGACAGGGATAAGGAGCAGTACTTC	CASSEGRDRDKEQYF
TRBV28	TRBJ2-7	TRBD2	few	TGTGCCAGCAAGCGGGAGAAAGGCTCCTACGAGCAGTACTTC	CASKREKGSYEQYF